The present entry profiles one T cell receptor (beta chain) with its context. This entry comes from a study of blood T cell repertoires in COVID-19. Turning to the study itself: Researchers got acute and convalescent COVID-19 samples from the United States, Italy and Spain. From T cells, B-cell-depleted T cells, or PBMCs came the material, which was cDNA or gDNA.

Germline assignment: CDR1 KGHSH and CDR2 LQKENI. J gave up 6 bases and V 2 bases, and 0 bases lay outside the gene matches. This CDR3 comprises 12 residues. Original methodology: Researchers report that nucleated cell counts were estimated from reference gene primer amplification. TCRdb keeps only in-frame clones here, not all; method: immunoSEQ multiplex PCR. V and J calls and clone size are copied from that table; D and trimming were computed from the DNA. The sample lists approximately 99,000 clones, 88% seen once, with approximately 2.5% in the top ten. This sequence was found in a human donor in a cohort sampled during active COVID-19. Sample: peripheral blood. V is TRBV18 and J is TRBJ1-2; the match to TRBD1 covers 7 bases. The CDR3 here is CASSPDRDGYTF. CDR3 sequence (DNA): TGTGCCAGCTCACCAGACAGGGATGGCTACACCTTC. Using reference TRBV18 and TRBJ1-2 for the parts outside the CDR3, the full variable domain is NAGVMQNPRHLVRRRGQEARLRCSPMKGHSHVYWYRQLPEEGLKFMVYLQKENIIDESGMPKERFSAEFPKEGPSILRIQQVVRGDSAAYFCASSPDRDGYTFGSGTRLTVV.